These 8 T cell receptor beta chains originate from one sample sequenced in a study of control samples from healthy donors and cancer patients. Profiling relied on immunoSEQ multiplex PCR, and the TCRdb table lists in-frame clones only, not all of them. Of 170,000 or so clones listed, 94% are singletons. Sequencing was done on a sample of blood. These TCRs come from a woman aged 18-29 years in good health.

The chain uses TRBV24-1 and TRBJ1-4, with D hard to call. The germline gives CDR1 KGHDR, CDR2 SFDVKD. The CDR3 contains 18 residues. V was trimmed by 10 bases and J by 2 bases, leaving 25 bases between them. The CDR3 loop is CATTQAIWGRGTNEKLFF. In nucleotides, the CDR3 is TGTGCCACTACCCAGGCGATTTGGGGTCGTGGGACTAATGAAAAACTGTTTTTT.

The table lists this clone with a few counts. The rearrangement uses TRBV11-3 and TRBJ2-5; D ambiguous. Trimming pared 2 bases from V and 4 bases from J, leaving 5 bases between. The CDR3 length is 12 residues. Germline V gives CDR1 SGHNT, CDR2 YENEEA. CDR3 bases: TGTGCCAGCAGCTTACGGACAGAGACCCAGTACTTC. Protein product: CASSLRTETQYF.

The chain employs TRBV5-1 and TRBJ2-7; TRBD2 matches 8 bases. This CDR3 is 16 amino acids long. V shed 0 bases and J 7 bases; nucleotides not matched to a gene: 12. In germline, CDR1 is SGHRS, CDR2 YFSETQ. In DNA, the CDR3 is TGCGCCAGCAGCTTGGTTTGGAACGGGAGGGCCGTAGAGCAGTACTTC. It translates to CASSLVWNGRAVEQYF.

The genes are TRBV11-3 and TRBJ1-3; TRBD1 is a possible D gene (6 bases). Germline V CDR1 and CDR2: SGHNT, YENEEA. The CDR3 runs to 20 residues. Trimming cost V 7 bases and J 0 bases, with 28 bases left between them. CDR3 DNA: TGTGCCAGCACCCGAGGACAGAGCGCATTACTCTCAAGCTCTGGAAACACCATATATTTT. The encoded protein is CASTRGQSALLSSSGNTIYF. The whole variable domain, remainder taken from reference TRBV11-3 and TRBJ1-3, is EAGVVQSPRYKIIEKKQPVAFWCNPISGHNTLYWYLQNLGQGPELLIRYENEEAVDDSQLPKDRFSAERLKGVDSTLKIQPAELGDSAVYLCASTRGQSALLSSSGNTIYFGEGSWLTVV.

This chain uses TRBV4-2 with TRBJ1-6; D is uncertain. The CDR3 consists of 13 residues. Germline V CDR1 and CDR2: LGHNA, YNFKEQ. Between the trimmed V and J ends, which lost 0 bases and 11 bases, there was a span of 8 bases. CDR3 region: CASSQDAGTPLHF. In nucleotides, the CDR3 is TGTGCCAGCAGCCAAGATGCGGGAACACCCCTCCACTTT.

The chain employs TRBV12-3 or TRBV12-4 and TRBJ1-3; D is undetermined. This CDR3 has 13 amino acids. V was cut by 7 bases and J by 7 bases, with 14 bases left in between. The CDR3 DNA reads TGTGCCAGCATCTCGTCGGGGAGGAACACCATATATTTT. It is translated as CASISSGRNTIYF.

The chain recombines TRBV4-1 with TRBJ2-7, with D maybe TRBD2 (7 bases). Per germline, CDR1 MGHRA and CDR2 YSYEKL. CDR3 size: 16 residues. Trimming pared 3 bases from V and 3 bases from J, leaving 18 bases between. The CDR3, as DNA: TGCGCCAGCAGCCAGGTCCCAGGGGAGGGGGTCTACGAGCAGTACTTC. Residues: CASSQVPGEGVYEQYF.

In this sample, this clone turned up once. The chain uses TRBV19 and TRBJ1-3; 7 positions agree with TRBD1. Germline V gene lookup returns CDR1 LNHDA and CDR2 SQIVND (reference sequence). There are 15 residues in the CDR3. V lost 3 bases and J lost 3; bases outside the gene matches: 5. CDR3 in amino acids: CASSIDRVRGNTIYF. The CDR3 nucleotides are TGTGCCAGTAGTATTGACAGGGTTCGTGGAAACACCATATATTTT. The full variable domain, its missing parts supplied by reference TRBV19 and TRBJ1-3, is DGGITQSPKYLFRKEGQNVTLSCEQNLNHDAMYWYRQDPGQGLRLIYYSQIVNDFQKGDIAEGYSVSREKKESFPLTVTSAQKNPTAFYLCASSIDRVRGNTIYFGEGSWLTVV.